Listed below are T cell receptor beta chains from one sample, sequenced in a study of OX40 agonist ivuxolimab in advanced cancers. Produced via immunoSEQ multiplex PCR; TCRdb's table is partial and in-frame only. This sample has about 88,000 clones; 80% to 90% occur once, and the top ten carry about 1.6%. The specimen comprised CD4+ or CD8+ T cells sorted from blood, sampled in a trial of the OX40 agonist ivuxolimab. The receptors derive from an adult with an advanced solid tumor such as melanoma, head and neck, liver or kidney cancer. The CDR3 runs from the conserved cysteine through the conserved F or W. D genes are given only for firm matches. Some rows mark clone size as missing; the rest say once, few, many or name a class of expanded clone.

NA	TRBJ2-3	TRBV6-4	TRBD1	CASSPTGTGDDTQYF	TGTGCCAGCAGTCCCACCGGGACAGGGGATGATACGCAGTATTTT
NA	TRBJ2-2	TRBV6-6	NA	CASSFGNTGELFF	TGTGCCAGCAGTTTCGGAAACACCGGGGAGCTGTTTTTT
NA	TRBJ2-2	TRBV6-6	NA	CASSYADSPTGELFF	TGTGCCAGCAGTTACGCGGACAGCCCCACCGGGGAGCTGTTTTTT
NA	TRBJ1-2	TRBV19	NA	CASSTVNQGGYTF	TGTGCCAGTAGTACGGTAAACCAGGGGGGCTACACCTTC
NA	TRBJ2-5	TRBV18	NA	CASSPSEETQYF	TGTGCCAGCTCACCATCCGAGGAGACCCAGTACTTC
NA	TRBJ1-4	TRBV7-8	TRBD1	CASSTPGTGAEKLFF	TGTGCCAGCAGCACTCCTGGGACAGGGGCTGAAAAACTGTTTTTT
NA	TRBJ2-3	TRBV4-2	NA	CASSQSDSPFTDTQYF	TGTGCCAGCAGCCAAAGCGACTCCCCTTTCACAGATACGCAGTATTTT
NA	TRBJ2-5	TRBV7-2	NA	CASSFSGGKETQYF	TGTGCCAGCAGCTTCTCCGGGGGCAAAGAGACCCAGTACTTC
NA	TRBJ1-2	TRBV19	TRBD1	CASSATGDYGYTF	TGTGCCAGTAGTGCGACAGGGGACTATGGCTACACCTTC
NA	TRBJ1-3	TRBV28	NA	CASSFSQLGNTIYF	TGTGCCAGCAGTTTCAGCCAACTTGGAAACACCATATATTTT
few	TRBJ1-5	TRBV7-2	TRBD1	CASSLRQGGNQPQHF	TGTGCCAGCAGCCTACGACAGGGGGGGAATCAGCCCCAGCATTTT
NA	TRBJ1-2	TRBV7-2	TRBD1	CASSLRDRTYGYTF	TGTGCCAGCAGCTTGAGGGACAGAACTTATGGCTACACCTTC
NA	TRBJ2-1	TRBV2	TRBD1	CASSVSQGARNEQFF	TGTGCCAGCAGTGTAAGCCAGGGGGCAAGGAATGAGCAGTTCTTC
once	TRBJ2-5	TRBV7-3	TRBD2	CASSSGLGETQYF	TGTGCCAGCAGCTCGGGACTAGGAGAGACCCAGTACTTC
NA	TRBJ2-7	TRBV6-5	TRBD1	CASSYSRDRPSYEQYF	TGTGCCAGCAGTTACTCCCGGGACAGGCCTTCCTACGAGCAGTACTTC
NA	TRBJ1-1	TRBV6-5	NA	CASSFSSNTEAFF	TGTGCCAGCAGTTTTTCTTCGAACACTGAAGCTTTCTTT
NA	TRBJ2-4	TRBV30	TRBD2	CAWSVVAGGRNIQYF	TGTGCCTGGAGTGTGGTAGCGGGGGGGCGGAACATTCAGTACTTC
NA	TRBJ2-7	TRBV19	NA	CASRMGTDSYEQYF	TGTGCCAGTAGGATGGGGACCGACTCCTACGAGCAGTACTTC
NA	TRBJ1-2	TRBV12-2	NA	CASRLNNRGGDGYTF	TGTGCAAGTCGCTTAAACAACCGGGGGGGCGATGGCTACACCTTC
NA	TRBJ1-5	TRBV6-6	TRBD1	CASSYSRGPEQPQHF	TGTGCCAGCAGTTACTCAAGGGGGCCAGAACAGCCCCAGCATTTT
NA	TRBJ2-2	TRBV7-2	NA	CASSRQTNTGELFF	TGTGCCAGCAGCCGACAGACTAACACCGGGGAGCTGTTTTTT
NA	TRBJ2-2	TRBV7-8	TRBD1	CASSLVRGLTGELFF	TGTGCCAGCAGCTTAGTCAGGGGGCTAACCGGGGAGCTGTTTTTT
NA	TRBJ2-7	TRBV27	TRBD1	CASSLRGGLTPREQYF	TGTGCCAGCAGCCTCAGAGGGGGCTTAACCCCTAGGGAGCAGTACTTC
NA	TRBJ1-4	TRBV30	TRBD1	CAWSYRDRGREKLFF	TGTGCCTGGAGTTACCGGGACAGGGGGCGAGAAAAACTGTTTTTT
few	TRBJ2-6	TRBV5-1	TRBD1	CASVQGISGANVLTF	TGCGCCAGCGTACAGGGGATCTCTGGGGCCAACGTCCTGACTTTC
NA	TRBJ1-1	TRBV6-6	NA	CASSPTEGPRIQAFF	TGTGCCAGCAGCCCCACCGAGGGGCCGCGAATCCAAGCTTTCTTT
NA	TRBJ1-2	TRBV7-9	NA	CASSWAAGPRGYGYTF	TGTGCCAGCAGCTGGGCGGCAGGGCCTCGCGGCTATGGCTACACCTTC
NA	TRBJ1-5	TRBV30	TRBD1	CAWSSMTGGRQPQHF	TGTGCCTGGAGTTCGATGACAGGGGGTCGGCAGCCCCAGCATTTT
NA	TRBJ1-2	TRBV14	TRBD1	CASSSRQGGFGYTF	TGTGCCAGCAGCTCCAGACAGGGCGGGTTCGGCTACACCTTC
NA	TRBJ1-3	TRBV11-3	NA	CASSSGAVSGNTIYF	TGTGCCAGCAGCTCCGGGGCGGTCTCTGGAAACACCATATATTTT